The entry below gives a single TCR beta chain sequence along with its context. The antigen it binds to is not known. One base away there is no much larger clone; base qualities are not given. From the cysteine through the phenylalanine, the CDR3 covers 15 amino acids. Only the CDR3 portion is preserved as DNA: 45 bases, with reading frame beginning at the first base. V sheds 3 bases and J sheds 0 bases, leaving 11 bases between their ends. Sequences MDHEN (CDR1) and SYDVKM (CDR2) are obtained from the germline V gene. The sample comes from a study of graft-versus-host responses after intestinal transplantation (dated by TCRdb to about 2021). For the wider study: Recipients received multivisceral, liver-intestinal, or isolated intestinal transplants. All recipients received anti-thymocyte globulin induction followed by maintenance tacrolimus and steroids for roughly 3 years. Bulk TCR-beta CDR3 sequencing was used to track graft-versus-host and host-versus-graft alloreactive T cell clones in the graft, circulation and bone marrow after intestinal transplantation. Alloreactive clones were identified by sequencing pre-transplant mixed lymphocyte reaction products and comparing them with unstimulated pre-transplant donor and recipient T cells. The cohort enrolled around 23 intestinal transplant recipients including one retransplant, and a few patients lacking pretransplant specimens were excluded. Donor T cell macrochimerism was defined as a peak of at least 4% donor T cells among recipient peripheral blood mononuclear cells. Rather than being sequenced by the commercial service, samples from three later patients were sequenced in-house on an Illumina MiSeq and processed with MiXCR.

The library was built by means of the immunoSEQ multiplex PCR assay. High-throughput TCR-beta CDR3 sequencing of genomic DNA from most patients was performed by Adaptive Biotechnologies. In the source study's methods: TCR sequencing data for 15 to 20 patients were retrieved from Adaptive's ImmunoSEQ software; a few other patients were processed with MiXCR and VDJtools. Because the origin of CDR3 nucleotide sequences shared between donor and recipient could not be assigned, those sequences were removed. To count as alloreactive, a clone needed at least 2-fold expansion over unstimulated cells and a minimum CFSE-low frequency of 0.002% (template counts) or 0.001% (read counts). Mappable clones were those detected in sequenced pre-transplant spleen, lymph node, or MLR CFSE-low populations of the donor or recipient. The cumulative frequency of alloreactive clones was calculated as a percentage of all sequences, weighted by copy number. The immuneACCESS repertoire file appears here via TCRdb, limited to in-frame rearrangements. These files lack a portion of the clones; in checked studies, under half of the deficit traces to unresolved V genes, and the cause of the others is not known. That table gives V, J and clone size, and the DNA gave D and trimming. This sample gives fewer than 75,000 clones in total; roughly 90% of them show up just once. The ten largest make up approximately 1.6% of the sample.

Blood samples were collected up to 4 times in the first month after transplant and then at least monthly when available. Broader findings and caveats from the paper: High GvH to HvG T cell clonal ratios were observed in the allografts of patients with donor T cell macrochimerism. The relatively low number and heterogeneity of intestinal transplant patients limited the conclusions. GvH clones were detected in recipient bone marrow, and some appeared earlier in ileal mucosa or blood, consistent with an intestinal mucosal origin. Peak levels of circulating GvH clones were associated with declines in HvG clones early after transplant.

The chain is assembled from TRBV28 and TRBJ1-1; the D gene assignment is ambiguous. The source is a human patient who received an intestinal transplant, so some T cells may come from the graft donor. Sequences were derived from PBMCs, sampled 26 days after transplant. The DNA is as follows: TGTGCCAGCAGTTTGGTTGAGGCCATGAACACTGAAGCTTTCTTT. It translates to CASSLVEAMNTEAFF.